This T cell receptor beta chain was recorded in a study of T-cell reconstitution after alpha-beta-depleted transplantation in children. Overall study findings and caveats: Reports say that about two months after transplant, the alpha-beta T cells came out of several hundred graft clones that had expanded. Newly produced T cells mostly accounted for T-cell counts and diversity one year post-transplant.

Preparing the TCRbeta library involved the use of unique molecular identifiers. TCRdb independently ran MiXCR on the PCR reads; one entry per CDR3 protein. This table holds about 200,000 distinct CDR3 sequences, about 7% found once. About this clonotype itself: No antigen is known for it.

Germline V CDR1 and CDR2: GTSNPN, SVGIG (reference sequence). The V end lost 2 bases, the J end lost 2 bases, and 6 bases lay between the germline ends. CDR3 size: 12 residues. This TCR was recovered from a boy under 10 years old with acute lymphoblastic leukemia, due to receive a stem cell transplant. Sequenced here: PBMCs, sampled before TCRalphabeta/CD19-depleted stem cell transplant. This chain links TRBV30 with TRBJ1-2; D might be TRBD1 (5 bases). The CDR3 DNA is TGTGCCTGGAGTAGGGGCAACTATGGCTACACCTTC. It translates to CAWSRGNYGYTF.